This T cell receptor (beta chain) was sequenced in a study of T cells after yellow fever vaccination. The V gene's germline CDR1 is SGDLS and CDR2 YYNGEE. The ends lost 2 bases at V and 2 bases at J; junction bases unmatched: 4. This CDR3 has 15 residues. In its sample, this clonotype was seen a few times. TCRdb recomputed calls from the 5' RACE reads with MiXCR, one row per CDR3 protein. The data contain 300,000 to 400,000 distinct CDR3 sequences, 7.5% to 9% of them singletons. The chain uses TRBV9 and TRBJ1-2; 9 bases agree with TRBD1. The clonotype originates from a man aged 18 to 35 who received the YFV17D yellow fever vaccine. The specimen comprised PBMCs, sampled on the day of the first yellow fever vaccination. This chain's CDR3 is CASSVAGTGNYGYTF. The CDR3 nucleotides read TGTGCCAGCAGCGTGGCCGGGACAGGGAACTATGGCTACACCTTC.